The clone carrying this TCR beta chain was observed a single time. Its antigen is currently unknown. The repertoire was sequenced with immunoSEQ multiplex PCR; TCRdb's copy has only in-frame clones and lacks some. This table holds over 100,000 clones, roughly 87% found once. The CDR3 runs 16 residues. Germline loops: CDR1 SNHLY, CDR2 FYNNEI. Trimming took off 6 bases at V and 4 bases at J, with 20 bases between the two ends. This entry belongs to a study of graft-versus-host responses after intestinal transplantation. Overall study context: Grafts that recipients had were multivisceral, liver-intestinal, or isolated intestinal transplants. Every one of the recipients received anti-thymocyte globulin induction and afterwards took tacrolimus and steroids for three to four years. Findings and limits, study-wide: Some GvH clones were seen earlier in gut or blood, suggesting intestinal origin. Graft-donor T cell macrochimerism in patients accompanied high graft-versus-host to host-versus-graft clonal ratios in allografts.

The chain couples TRBV2 to TRBJ2-3; D is possibly TRBD2 (5 bases). The starting material was unstimulated CD4+ T cells sorted from spleen or lymph node cells, obtained before intestinal transplant. This receptor was taken from a human donor who received an intestinal transplant. CDR3 in amino acids: CASSRRASKVSDTQYF. The CDR3 region has the DNA TGTGCCAGCAGCCGTCGGGCTAGCAAAGTATCAGATACGCAGTATTTT.